This T cell receptor (beta chain) originates from a study of tumor-infiltrating lymphocytes in primary liver carcinoma. Study overall: Roughly 3.5 to 7.13 million productive TCRbeta reads were obtained per sample, with similar numbers across tissue types.

Turning to this clonotype: Antigen specificity is unknown.

V was pared by 4 bases and J by 6 bases, with 5 bases of the junction left unmatched. Per germline, CDR1 SGHTA and CDR2 FQGTGA. CDR3 length: 15 residues. From 500 ng of total RNA, TCR beta-specific cDNA was reverse-transcribed using a constant-region primer. Library construction for TCR beta comprised three nested multiplex PCR rounds performed with slightly modified ARM-PCR. A C-beta reverse primer and TRBV1-TRBV30 forward primers served in each of the first two PCR rounds, at 9 to 10 cycles apiece. In TCRdb, the multiplex PCR reads were re-called with MiXCR into one record per CDR3 protein. The repertoire consists of about 310,000 distinct CDR3 sequences, with more than 55% occurring once and the leading ten covering 17%. Findings and limits, study-wide: Paired tumor-adjacent and tumor-blood samples overlapped less than tumor region pairs did.

Unsorted whole blood supplied the RNA, and germline DNA was extracted too. The patients, who had chronic HBV infection, were treatment-naive (untreated). Sample: peripheral blood. The chain employs TRBV7-3 and TRBJ2-4; 11 bases map to TRBD1. This receptor was taken from a woman aged 30 to 39 with primary liver carcinoma and hepatitis B virus infection. The CDR3 nucleotides are TGTGCCAGCAGCTCCGGGACAGGGGGGGGAAACATTCAGTACTTC. This codes for CASSSGTGGGNIQYF.